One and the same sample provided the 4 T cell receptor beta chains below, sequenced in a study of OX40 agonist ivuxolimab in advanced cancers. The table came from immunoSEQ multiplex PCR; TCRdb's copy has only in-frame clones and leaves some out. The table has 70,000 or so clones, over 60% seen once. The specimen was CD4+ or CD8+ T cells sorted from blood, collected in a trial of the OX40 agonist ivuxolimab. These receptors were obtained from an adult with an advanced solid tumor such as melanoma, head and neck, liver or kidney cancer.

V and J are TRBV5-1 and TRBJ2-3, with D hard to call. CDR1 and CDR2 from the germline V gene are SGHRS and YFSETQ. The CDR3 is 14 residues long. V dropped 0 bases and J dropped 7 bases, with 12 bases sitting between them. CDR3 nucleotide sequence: TGCGCCAGCAGCTTGGAAACGACGAGCTATACGCAGTATTTT. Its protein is CASSLETTSYTQYF.

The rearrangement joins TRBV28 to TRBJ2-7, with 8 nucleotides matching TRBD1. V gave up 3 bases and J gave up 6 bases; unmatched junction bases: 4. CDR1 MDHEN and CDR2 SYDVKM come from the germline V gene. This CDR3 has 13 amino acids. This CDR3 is CASSLRTGSEQYF. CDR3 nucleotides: TGTGCCAGCAGTTTGCGGACAGGGAGCGAGCAGTACTTC.

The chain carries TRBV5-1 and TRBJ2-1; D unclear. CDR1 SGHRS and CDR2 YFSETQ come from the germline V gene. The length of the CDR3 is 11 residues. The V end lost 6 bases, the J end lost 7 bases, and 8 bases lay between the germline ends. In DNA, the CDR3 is TGCGCCAGCAACCTCTTAAATGAGCAGTTCTTC. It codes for CASNLLNEQFF.

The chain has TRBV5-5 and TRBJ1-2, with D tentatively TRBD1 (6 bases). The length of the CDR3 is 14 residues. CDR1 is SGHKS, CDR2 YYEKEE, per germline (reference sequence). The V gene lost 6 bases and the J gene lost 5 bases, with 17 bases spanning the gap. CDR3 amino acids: CASNRRGANYGYTF. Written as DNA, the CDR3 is TGTGCCAGCAACCGACGGGGGGCCAATTATGGCTACACCTTC.